This T cell receptor (beta chain) stems from a study of blood T cell repertoires in COVID-19. Study overall: Sample material is recorded as cDNA or gDNA derived from T cells, B-cell-depleted T cells, or PBMCs.

Data came from immunoSEQ multiplex PCR; TCRdb stores just in-frame clones and leaves some out. The sample has around 250,000 clones, roughly 87% seen once; the top ten hold about 0.7%. CDR3 size: 14 residues. Per germline, CDR1 SGHRS and CDR2 YFSETQ. The ends were cut back, 3 bases at V and 1 base at J, with 10 bases in the middle. The source is a human donor in a cohort sampled during active COVID-19. The specimen was peripheral blood. This sequence joins TRBV5-1 and TRBJ1-1; no firm D call. The CDR3 spells CASSSGVGNTEAFF. CDR3 nucleotide sequence: TGCGCCAGCAGCTCCGGGGTGGGGAACACTGAAGCTTTCTTT.